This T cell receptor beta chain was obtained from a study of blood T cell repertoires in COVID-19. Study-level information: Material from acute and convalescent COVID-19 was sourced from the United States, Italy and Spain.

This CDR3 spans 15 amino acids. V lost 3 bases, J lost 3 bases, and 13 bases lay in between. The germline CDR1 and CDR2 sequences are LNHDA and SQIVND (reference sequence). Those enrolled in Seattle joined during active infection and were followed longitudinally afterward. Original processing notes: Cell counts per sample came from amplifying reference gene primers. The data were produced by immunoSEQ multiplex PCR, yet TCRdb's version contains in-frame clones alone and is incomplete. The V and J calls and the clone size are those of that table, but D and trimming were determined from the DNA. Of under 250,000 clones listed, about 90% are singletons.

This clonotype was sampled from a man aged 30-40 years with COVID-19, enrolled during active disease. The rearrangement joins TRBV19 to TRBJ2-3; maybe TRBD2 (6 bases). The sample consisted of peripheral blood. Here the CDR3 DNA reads TGTGCCAGTAGTATGGGAGGACTGATAACAGATACGCAGTATTTT. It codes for CASSMGGLITDTQYF.